The sequence of this TCR beta chain was determined in a study of blood T cells in healthy people across ages. Study-wide results and limits: Leaving the PBMCs unsorted stopped any conclusive comparison of naive versus antigen-experienced cells. When one million T cells were used, diversity estimates were thought to be underestimates.

The V end was cut by 0 bases, the J end by 4 bases, with 7 bases between. The CDR3 loop spans 13 amino acids. CDR1 SQVTM and CDR2 ANQGSEA come from the germline V gene. PBMCs, at least 7 million per sample, were isolated. Alongside a J-beta primer mix, a sample-barcoded 5' primer served in a second PCR lasting roughly 7 to 11 cycles. Each CDR3 protein is one row after TCRdb ran MiXCR on the 5' RACE reads. The sample records hundreds of thousands of distinct CDR3 sequences, 58% being singletons. This clonotype was counted only a few times. No antigen is known for it. This rearrangement joins TRBV29-1 to TRBJ2-1; weak D call: TRBD1 (5 bases). The sequenced material came from blood. This clonotype was obtained from a man aged 55 to 70 in good health. The CDR3 DNA is TGCAGCGTTGAAGAGGCAGGGTACAATGAGCAGTTCTTC. Protein: CSVEEAGYNEQFF.